These T cell receptor beta chains were read from a single sample in a study of T cells after yellow fever vaccination. In TCRdb, the 5' RACE reads were re-called with MiXCR into one record per CDR3 protein. The data hold over 100,000 distinct CDR3 sequences, with 6.5% to 9% observed a single time. Sequenced here: CD8+ T cells sorted from PBMCs, sampled 45 days after the yellow fever booster vaccination. These receptors all stem from a man between 25 and 39 years old who received the YFV17D yellow fever vaccine. The CDR3 runs from the conserved cysteine through the conserved F or W. Fields, in order: J gene, V gene, CDR3 protein.

J gene: TRBJ1-2; V gene: TRBV5-1; CDR3 protein: CASSLEGQENYGYTF
J gene: TRBJ2-6; V gene: TRBV5-1; CDR3 protein: CASSLRGSGANVLTF
J gene: TRBJ1-1; V gene: TRBV12-3/TRBV12-4; CDR3 protein: CASSLVGYEAFF
J gene: TRBJ2-7; V gene: TRBV27; CDR3 protein: CASSPPGQGTEQYF
J gene: TRBJ2-2; V gene: TRBV7-9; CDR3 protein: CASSLSNGELFF
J gene: TRBJ2-7; V gene: TRBV14; CDR3 protein: CASSQVWEQYF
J gene: TRBJ2-1; V gene: TRBV5-4; CDR3 protein: CASTVEASRYNEQFF
J gene: TRBJ1-1; V gene: TRBV5-1; CDR3 protein: CASGQVGNTEAFF
J gene: TRBJ2-2; V gene: TRBV27; CDR3 protein: CASIDPTGELFF
J gene: TRBJ1-1; V gene: TRBV28; CDR3 protein: CASSFRLGSANTEAFF